The T cell receptor beta chain described here comes from a study of a mutant IDH1 vaccine in newly diagnosed glioma. At the level of the study: Mean patient age was roughly 43 years; 62.5% were male and 37.5% female. Standard pretreatment was either radiotherapy, temozolomide, or, for most, radiochemotherapy with temozolomide. Week 35 was safety follow-up visit V12; week 47 was end-of-study visit V13.

The method was immunoSEQ multiplex PCR; TCRdb's version includes in-frame clones alone and lacks a portion of them. This table has around 50,000 clones, around 84% appearing once. Documented time point: week 47, end of study. Each vaccine dose was 300 ug of mutant IDH1 20-mer peptide, with topical imiquimod. Patients in the study were vaccinated eight times, receiving shots in weeks 1, 3, 5, 7, 11, 15, 19 and 23. About this clone itself: Its antigen is currently unknown.

The starting material was PBMCs, obtained from a glioma patient whose treatment included an IDH1 peptide vaccine. The source of this sequence is a woman in her thirties with glioma. Some clones in this sample may be carry-over from other donors' samples.

CDR3 bases: TGTGCCTGGAGTGGGGAGGGAGGTAACTATGGCTACACCTTC. Residues: CAWSGEGGNYGYTF. The V gene is TRBV30, the J gene TRBJ1-2, with D unclear. CDR1 and CDR2 (germline): GTSNPN, SVGIG (reference sequence). The CDR3 has 14 amino acids. V was shortened by 1 base and J by 1 base, with 10 bases between the two germline ends.